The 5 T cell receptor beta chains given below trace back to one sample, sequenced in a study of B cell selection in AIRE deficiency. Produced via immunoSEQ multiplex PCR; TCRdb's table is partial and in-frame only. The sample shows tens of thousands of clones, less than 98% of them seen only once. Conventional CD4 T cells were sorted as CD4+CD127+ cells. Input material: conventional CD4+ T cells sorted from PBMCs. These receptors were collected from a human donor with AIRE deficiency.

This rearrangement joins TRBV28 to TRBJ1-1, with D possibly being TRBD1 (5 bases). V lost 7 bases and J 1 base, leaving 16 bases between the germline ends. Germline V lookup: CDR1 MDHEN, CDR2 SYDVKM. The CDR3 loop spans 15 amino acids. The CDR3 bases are TGTGCCAGCATCTATGGGGCGACCTGGAACACTGAAGCTTTCTTT. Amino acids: CASIYGATWNTEAFF.

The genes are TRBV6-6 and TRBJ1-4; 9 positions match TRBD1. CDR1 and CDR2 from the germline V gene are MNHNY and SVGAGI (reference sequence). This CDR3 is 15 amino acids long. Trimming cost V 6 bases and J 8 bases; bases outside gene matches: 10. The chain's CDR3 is CASSRDRVRGEKLFF. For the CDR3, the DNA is TGTGCCAGCAGCCGGGACAGGGTGCGTGGGGAAAAACTGTTTTTT.

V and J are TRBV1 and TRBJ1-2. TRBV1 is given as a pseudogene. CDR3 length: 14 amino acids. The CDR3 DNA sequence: TGCACCAGCAGCCAAGATAGGTTGCGCTATGGCTACACCTTC. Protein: CTSSQDRLRYGYTF.

CDR3 nucleotide sequence: TGTGCCATCAGTATGGGCGTTAACACCGGGGAGCTGTTTTTT. Encoded protein: CAISMGVNTGELFF. This rearrangement joins TRBV10-3 to TRBJ2-2; D unclear. The CDR3 is 14 amino acids. The ends were cut back, 5 bases at V and 2 bases at J, with 9 bases in the middle. From germline, CDR1 is ENHRY and CDR2 SYGVKD.

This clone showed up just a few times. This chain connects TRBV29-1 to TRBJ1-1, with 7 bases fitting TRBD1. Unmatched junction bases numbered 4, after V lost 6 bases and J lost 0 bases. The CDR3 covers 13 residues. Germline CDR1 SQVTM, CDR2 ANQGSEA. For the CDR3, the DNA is TGCAGCGTCAAACAGGGGCTGAACACTGAAGCTTTCTTT. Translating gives CSVKQGLNTEAFF.